This T cell receptor beta chain was recovered during a study of cytomegalovirus exposure and HLA in healthy donors. Study in general: Earlier, 150 million to 200 million T cells were analyzed, and some 120 million unique TCR beta sequences were found among them. Whole-study results and caveats: Indistinguishability led to the exclusion of some V segments, TRBV6-2 and TRBV6-3 included. Most of the CMV-associated TCR beta chains (in a later analysis) appeared to be HLA-restricted.

The V gene end was trimmed by 4 bases and the J gene end by 4 bases; junction bases not matched to a gene: 14. The germline CDR1 and CDR2 sequences are SGHDN and FVKESK. The CDR3 is made up of 17 amino acids. This PCR relied on a set of 60 Vbeta primers and 13 Jbeta primers. Repertoires were generated with immunoSEQ multiplex PCR, while TCRdb's copy carries only in-frame clones and drops some. The sample includes some 150,000 clones, around four fifths of them seen just once. This clone came up once. Its antigen is unknown. Source material: PBMCs. This sequence joins TRBV14 and TRBJ1-2; 8 bases agree with TRBD1. The source is a man in his forties in good health and CMV-seronegative. This CDR3 is CASSPRRDRSQSYGYTF. The CDR3 DNA sequence: TGTGCCAGCAGCCCCAGACGGGACAGGAGTCAATCCTATGGCTACACCTTC.